Shown below are 23 T cell receptor beta chains from a single sample sequenced in a study of T cell repertoires in cytomegalovirus infection. These receptors lack a known antigen. MiXCR was run by TCRdb on the reads, yielding one entry per CDR3 protein. The sample lists about 480,000 distinct CDR3 sequences, roughly a third seen once, with roughly 17% in the top ten. The sequencing used cultured PBMCs, collected from culture after CMV antigen stimulation. These receptors came from a human donor in good health (CMV status not recorded). Some clones in this sample may be carry-over from other donors' samples.

This clonotype has more than one count but fewer than ten. CDR3 amino acids: CASSAGGIYNEQFF. CDR3 nucleotide sequence: TGCGCCAGCAGCGCAGGGGGTATTTACAATGAGCAGTTCTTC. The chain employs TRBV4-1 and TRBJ2-1; 7 bases line up with TRBD1. The CDR3 spans 14 residues. V trimming: 5 bases; J trimming: 4 bases; junction bases outside the gene matches: 5. Per germline, CDR1 MGHRA and CDR2 YSYEKL.

This clonotype was seen at least ten times. This sequence joins TRBV4-1 and TRBJ2-1, with 10 bases aligning to TRBD1. The trim removed 2 bases at V and 9 bases at J, leaving 7 bases unmatched. There are 15 residues in the CDR3. Germline CDR1 MGHRA, CDR2 YSYEKL. The CDR3 nucleotides are TGCGCCAGCAGCCAATCGGGACAGGGGTTTACTGAGCAGTTCTTC. Protein: CASSQSGQGFTEQFF.

This clonotype was seen only a few times. J is TRBJ1-5 and V is TRBV7-2, with D maybe TRBD1 (6 bases). Trimming pared 2 bases from V and 6 bases from J, leaving 17 bases between. Germline-derived CDR1 and CDR2 are SGHTA and FQGNSA. This CDR3 has 16 amino acids. Here the CDR3 DNA reads TGTGCCAGCAGCTTATTCGGGGGGCGCGGAGGTCAGCCCCAGCATTTT. Amino acids: CASSLFGGRGGQPQHF.

The sample holds many counts of this clonotype. The chain carries TRBV11-2 and TRBJ2-7, with 7 bases that match TRBD2. Germline values: CDR1 SGHAT, CDR2 FQNNGV. Unmatched junction bases numbered 0, after V lost 0 bases and J lost 1 base. The CDR3 contains 14 residues. The CDR3 spells CASSLEGGSYEQYV. CDR3 bases: TGTGCCAGCAGCTTAGAGGGAGGGTCCTACGAGCAGTACGTC.

This clonotype has just a few counts. The chain uses TRBV7-2 and TRBJ2-3, with D perhaps TRBD1 (6 bases). In germline, CDR1 is SGHTA, CDR2 FQGNSA. The ends were cut back, 4 bases at V and 0 bases at J, with 23 bases in the middle. This CDR3 has 19 residues. CDR3 DNA sequence: TGTGCCAGCAGCTCCACCGGACAGTTTAGTTCGGCCAGCACAGATACGCAGTATTTT. Protein product: CASSSTGQFSSASTDTQYF.

This clonotype showed up just a few times. The rearrangement joins TRBV7-2 to TRBJ1-6; D might be TRBD1 (5 bases). V lost 1 base and J lost 5, with 15 bases in between. The CDR3 sequence is 17 residues long. Germline lookup yields CDR1 SGHTA and CDR2 FQGNSA. DNA of the CDR3: TGTGCCAGCAGCTTAGTGGGCCCGGGGGTGAATAATTCACCCCTCCACTTT. Its translation is CASSLVGPGVNNSPLHF.

This rearrangement joins TRBV14 to TRBJ2-3; D gene ambiguous. The CDR3 sequence is 11 residues long. Germline CDR1 is SGHDN and CDR2 is FVKESK. V was trimmed by 1 base and J by 9 bases, leaving 5 bases between them. The chain's CDR3 is CASSQVNTQYF. The CDR3 coding sequence is TGTGCCAGCAGCCAAGTGAACACGCAGTATTTT.

This rearrangement joins TRBV28 to TRBJ1-5; 7 bases agree with TRBD1. The CDR3 is made up of 18 amino acids. Germline CDR1 MDHEN, CDR2 SYDVKM. Trimming removed 6 bases from V and 4 bases from J; junction bases left unmatched: 18. The CDR3 region has the DNA TGTGCCAGCAGGCCACGACCGGGACAGAGATCTACAAATCAGCCCCAGCATTTT. Translating it yields CASRPRPGQRSTNQPQHF.

V usage is TRBV7-2 and J usage is TRBJ2-7; D may be TRBD1 (5 bases). The CDR3 has 14 residues. Between the trimmed V and J ends, which lost 5 bases and 2 bases, there was a span of 13 bases. The V gene's germline CDR1 is SGHTA and CDR2 FQGNSA. The CDR3 region is CASSLQDGAYEQYF. Written as DNA, the CDR3 is TGTGCCAGCAGCCTACAGGATGGGGCCTACGAGCAGTACTTC.

There are many counts of this clonotype. The chain links TRBV20-1 to TRBJ2-2, with D uncertain. Trimming shortened V by 0 bases and J by 3 bases, and 11 bases separated the two germline ends. The V gene's germline CDR1 is DFQATT and CDR2 SNEGSKA (reference sequence). This CDR3 has 15 amino acids. In nucleotides, the CDR3 is TGCAGTGCTAGAGATAAGCCTACCGACACCGGGGAGCTGTTTTTT. This translates into CSARDKPTDTGELFF.

This clonotype was counted a few times. This chain links TRBV3-1 with TRBJ1-2; TRBD1 is a possible D gene (5 bases). This CDR3 is 16 amino acids long. Trimming shortened V by 1 base and J by 1 base, and 13 bases separated the two germline ends. The germline V gene has CDR1 LGHDT and CDR2 YNNKEL (reference sequence). The CDR3 protein is CASSQVGGARNYGYTF. As DNA, the CDR3 is TGTGCCAGCAGCCAAGTCGGAGGGGCCCGTAACTATGGCTACACCTTC.

The rearrangement uses TRBV12-3 or TRBV12-4 and TRBJ2-1; 8 nucleotides match TRBD2. The junction had 4 bases not matched to a gene; V was cut back by 5 bases and J by 13 bases. This CDR3 region has 11 residues. The CDR3 DNA follows: TGTGCCAGCAGTCCAGCGGGAGATCAGTTCTTC. Translating it yields CASSPAGDQFF.

This clonotype was seen just once. The genes are TRBV5-6 and TRBJ1-2, with no clear D. The V and J ends lost 5 bases and 6 bases respectively, with 14 bases between them. The CDR3 extends over 13 amino acids. CDR1 SGHDT and CDR2 YYEEEE come from the germline V gene. For the CDR3, the DNA is TGTGCCAGCAGTTATTGGGATAGGAATGGCTACACCTTC. As protein: CASSYWDRNGYTF.

This clonotype was counted only a few times. V usage is TRBV12-3 or TRBV12-4 and J usage is TRBJ2-1, with TRBD2 matching over 7 bases. V shed 7 bases and J 0 bases; nucleotides not matched to a gene: 9. CDR3 length: 16 residues. The CDR3 bases are TGTGCCAGCACTCCGAGGGCGGGAGACTCCTACAATGAGCAGTTCTTC. Amino acid sequence: CASTPRAGDSYNEQFF.

This clonotype was seen ten or more times. V is TRBV7-9 and J is TRBJ2-3; 9 nucleotides agree with TRBD1. Per germline, CDR1 SEHNR and CDR2 FQNEAQ (reference sequence). V was clipped by 10 bases and J by 3 bases; unmatched bases: 5. CDR3 length: 13 amino acids. Here the CDR3 DNA reads TGTGCCACCTTACAGGGGGCAACAGATACGCAGTATTTT. Translating gives CATLQGATDTQYF.

This CDR3 reads CASSPTPTDTDTQYF. CDR3 DNA: TGTGCCAGTAGCCCGACACCGACCGATACAGATACGCAGTATTTT. The genes are TRBV19 and TRBJ2-3; D remains ambiguous. Germline CDR1 is LNHDA and CDR2 is SQIVND (reference sequence). This CDR3 is 15 amino acids long. V gave up 6 bases and J gave up 3 bases, with 16 bases separating them.

V usage is TRBV4-1 and J usage is TRBJ2-7; no clear D. V lost 0 bases to trimming and J lost 0 bases, with 9 bases between them. Germline lookup yields CDR1 MGHRA and CDR2 YSYEKL. CDR3 length: 15 residues. CDR3 amino acids: CASSQDLGSSYEQYV. The CDR3, as DNA: TGCGCCAGCAGCCAAGATTTGGGCAGCTCCTACGAGCAGTACGTC.

This clonotype was detected ten times or more. CDR3 amino acids: CASSSHGWRYNEQFF. DNA for the CDR3: TGTGCCAGCAGCTCCCATGGTTGGCGGTACAATGAGCAGTTCTTC. This chain uses TRBV7-2 with TRBJ2-1; D gene ambiguous. The V and J ends lost 4 bases and 4 bases respectively, with 14 bases between them. Germline values: CDR1 SGHTA, CDR2 FQGNSA. The CDR3 covers 15 residues.

The chain employs TRBV6-1 and TRBJ2-1; D remains ambiguous. The germline V gene encodes CDR1 MNHNS and CDR2 SASEGT. The V end lost 5 bases, the J end lost 0 bases, and 8 bases lay between the germline ends. CDR3 length: 14 amino acids. The CDR3 region has the DNA TGTGCCAGCAGTTACGTGGGCTCCTACAATGAGCAGTTCTTC. As protein: CASSYVGSYNEQFF.

This CDR3 reads CASRPGQGNFYEQYF. The CDR3 nucleotides are TGTGCCAGCAGACCCGGACAGGGGAATTTCTACGAGCAGTACTTC. The chain carries TRBV27 and TRBJ2-7; TRBD1 agrees at 9 bases. The CDR3 totals 15 residues. V lost 6 bases, J lost 3 bases, and 9 bases stayed unmatched. The germline CDR1 and CDR2 sequences are MNHEY and SMNVEV (reference sequence).

The CDR3 coding sequence is TGTGCCAGCGGTACCAGCGACTCCTACGAGCAGTACTTC. This gives the protein CASGTSDSYEQYF. This chain links TRBV13 with TRBJ2-7; D is unresolved. This CDR3 region has 13 residues. CDR1 and CDR2 from the germline V gene are PRHDT and FYEKMQ (reference sequence). V lost 8 bases, J lost 0 bases, and 11 bases lay in between.

The CDR3 is CASSFASKETQYF. The CDR3 bases are TGTGCCAGCAGTTTTGCCAGCAAAGAGACCCAGTACTTC. The chain links TRBV27 to TRBJ2-5; D gene ambiguous. The CDR3 has 13 residues. Trimming removed 3 bases from V and 3 bases from J, with 8 bases in between. Germline loops: CDR1 MNHEY, CDR2 SMNVEV (reference sequence).

Ten or more counts support this clonotype. CDR3 DNA: TGTGCCAGCAGTTCTTTAGCGGGAGGGCCAGATACGCAGTATTTT. It specifies CASSSLAGGPDTQYF. This rearrangement joins TRBV28 to TRBJ2-3, with 11 bases identical to TRBD2. This CDR3 has 15 residues. The ends lost 4 bases at V and 4 bases at J; junction bases unmatched: 4. Germline V gene sequence: CDR1 MDHEN, CDR2 SYDVKM.